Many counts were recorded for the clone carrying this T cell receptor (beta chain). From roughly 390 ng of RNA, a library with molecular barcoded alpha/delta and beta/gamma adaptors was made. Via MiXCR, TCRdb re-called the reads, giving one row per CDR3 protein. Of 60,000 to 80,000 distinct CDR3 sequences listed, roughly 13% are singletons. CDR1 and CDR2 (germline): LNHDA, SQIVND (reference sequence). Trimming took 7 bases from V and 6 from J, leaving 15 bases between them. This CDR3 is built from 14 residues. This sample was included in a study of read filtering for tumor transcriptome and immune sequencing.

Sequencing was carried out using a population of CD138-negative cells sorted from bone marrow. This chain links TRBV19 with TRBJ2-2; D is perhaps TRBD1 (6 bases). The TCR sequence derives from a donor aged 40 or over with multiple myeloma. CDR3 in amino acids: CASTQGRIAGELFF. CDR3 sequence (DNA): TGTGCCAGTACCCAGGGGCGGATCGCCGGGGAGCTGTTTTTT.